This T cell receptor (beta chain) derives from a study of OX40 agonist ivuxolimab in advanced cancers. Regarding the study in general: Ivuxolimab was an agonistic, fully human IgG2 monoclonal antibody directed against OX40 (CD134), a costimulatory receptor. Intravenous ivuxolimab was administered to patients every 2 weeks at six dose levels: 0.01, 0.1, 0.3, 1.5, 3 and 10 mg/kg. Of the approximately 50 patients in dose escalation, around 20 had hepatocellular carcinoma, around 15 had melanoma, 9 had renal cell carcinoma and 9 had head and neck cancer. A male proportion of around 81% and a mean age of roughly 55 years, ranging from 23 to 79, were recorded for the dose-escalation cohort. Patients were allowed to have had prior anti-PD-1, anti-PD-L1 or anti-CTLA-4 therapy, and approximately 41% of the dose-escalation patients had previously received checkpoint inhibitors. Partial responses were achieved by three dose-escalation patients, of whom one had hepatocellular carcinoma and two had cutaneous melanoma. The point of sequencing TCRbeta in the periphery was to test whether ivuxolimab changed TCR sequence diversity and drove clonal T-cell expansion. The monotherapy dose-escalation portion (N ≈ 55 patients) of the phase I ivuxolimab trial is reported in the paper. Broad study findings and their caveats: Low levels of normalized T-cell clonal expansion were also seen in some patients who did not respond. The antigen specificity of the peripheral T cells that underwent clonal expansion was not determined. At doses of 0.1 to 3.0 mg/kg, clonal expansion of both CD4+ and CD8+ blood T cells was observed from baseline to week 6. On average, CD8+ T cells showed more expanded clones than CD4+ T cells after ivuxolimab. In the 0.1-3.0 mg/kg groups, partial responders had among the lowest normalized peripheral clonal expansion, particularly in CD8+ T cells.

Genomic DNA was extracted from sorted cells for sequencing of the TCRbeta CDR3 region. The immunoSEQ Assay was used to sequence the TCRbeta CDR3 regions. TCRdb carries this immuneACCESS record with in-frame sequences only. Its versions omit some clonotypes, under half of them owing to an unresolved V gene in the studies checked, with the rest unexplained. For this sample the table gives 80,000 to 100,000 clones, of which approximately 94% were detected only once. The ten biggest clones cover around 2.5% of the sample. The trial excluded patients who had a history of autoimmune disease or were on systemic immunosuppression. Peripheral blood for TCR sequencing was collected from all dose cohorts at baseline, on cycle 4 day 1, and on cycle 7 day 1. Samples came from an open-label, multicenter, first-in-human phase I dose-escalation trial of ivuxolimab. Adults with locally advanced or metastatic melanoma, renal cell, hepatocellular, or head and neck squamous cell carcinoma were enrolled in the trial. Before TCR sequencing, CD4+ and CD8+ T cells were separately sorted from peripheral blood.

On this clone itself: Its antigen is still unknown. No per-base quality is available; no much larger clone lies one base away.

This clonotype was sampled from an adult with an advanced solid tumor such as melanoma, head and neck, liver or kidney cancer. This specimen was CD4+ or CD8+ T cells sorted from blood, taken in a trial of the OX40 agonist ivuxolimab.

The CDR3 has the sequence CASSLGRGSRTQYF. Read as DNA, the sequence is TGTGCCAGCAGCTTAGGCCGTGGGTCCCGGACCCAGTACTTC. In this chain, TRBV13 is recombined with TRBJ2-5; the D gene remains uncertain. Trimming removed 0 bases from V and 7 bases from J, leaving 12 bases between the germline ends. Counted from cysteine to phenylalanine, this CDR3 has 14 amino acids. The sequence is cut down to CDR3 DNA, 42 bases in frame from base 1. CDR1 and CDR2 were assigned from the germline V gene (reference sequence) as PRHDT and FYEKMQ.